The clone carrying this TCR beta chain appeared many times. Its target is unknown. The data originate from a study of spatial heterogeneity in lung cancer. Study at large: Detection consistently captured more beta-chain sequences than alpha-chain sequences.

The time point denotes: sample taken at primary tumor resection. Whole RNA, isolated from tumor, nontumor lung or frozen PBMC, was sequenced without prior sorting. This CDR3 spans 12 amino acids. From germline, CDR1 is DFQATT and CDR2 SNEGSKA (reference sequence). The junction had 1 base not matched to a gene; V was cut back by 1 base and J by 4 bases. TCRdb called the 5' RACE reads again in MiXCR, with one record for every CDR3 protein. The sample includes around 4,400 distinct CDR3 sequences, 6.1% of them seen just once. Study-wide points: Counts of expanded intratumoral alpha and beta TCRs tracked tumor mutation counts.

The receptor was isolated from a male donor with early-stage non-small cell lung cancer. V usage is TRBV20-1 and J usage is TRBJ2-7; 7 bases match TRBD2. Here the sequenced sample was lung tumor tissue, taken at surgery. CDR3 nucleotides: TGCAGTGCTAGAGGGGAGGGGTACGAGCAGTACTTC. It encodes CSARGEGYEQYF.